Given below is one T cell receptor (beta chain) in context. Antigen unknown. A read error may explain this, as a much larger clone is one base away. This specimen belongs to a study of breast tumors, draining lymph nodes, adjacent tissues. TCRdb re-called the multiplex PCR reads through MiXCR, storing one row per CDR3 protein. The sample yields around 120,000 distinct CDR3 sequences, less than 20% seen once. The lymph nodes were axillary draining lymph nodes from breast cancer patients. The V gene's germline CDR1 is SGHVS and CDR2 FNYEAQ. This CDR3 comprises 13 residues. Overall study findings and caveats: Tumor T cell lymph node origin was a supported hypothesis, not proven.

This sequence was found in a female donor with breast cancer. Some clones in this sample may be carry-over from other donors' samples. Specimen: axillary lymph node tissue. This chain connects TRBV7-6 to TRBJ2-3; unclear D gene. The CDR3 DNA reads TGTGCCGGCAGCCAAGATCCTCGGGATACGCAGTATTTT. Residues: CAGSQDPRDTQYF. Full variable domain (rest looked up from reference TRBV7-6 and TRBJ2-3): GAGVSQSPRYKVTKRGQDVALRCDPISGHVSLYWYRQALGQGPEFLTYFNYEAQQDKSGLPNDRFSAERPEGSISTLTIQRTEQRDSAMYRCAGSQDPRDTQYFGPGTRLTVL.